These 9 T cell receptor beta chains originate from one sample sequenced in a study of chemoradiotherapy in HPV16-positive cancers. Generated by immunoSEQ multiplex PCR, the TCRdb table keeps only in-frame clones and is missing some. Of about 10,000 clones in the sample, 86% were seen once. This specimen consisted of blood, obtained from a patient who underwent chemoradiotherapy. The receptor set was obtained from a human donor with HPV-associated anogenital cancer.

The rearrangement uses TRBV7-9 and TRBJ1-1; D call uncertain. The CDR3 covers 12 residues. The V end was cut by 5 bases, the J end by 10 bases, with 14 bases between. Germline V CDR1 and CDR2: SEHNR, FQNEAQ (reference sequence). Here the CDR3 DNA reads TGTGCCAGCAGCGCGCCGGGAGACGGAGCTTTCTTT. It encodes CASSAPGDGAFF.

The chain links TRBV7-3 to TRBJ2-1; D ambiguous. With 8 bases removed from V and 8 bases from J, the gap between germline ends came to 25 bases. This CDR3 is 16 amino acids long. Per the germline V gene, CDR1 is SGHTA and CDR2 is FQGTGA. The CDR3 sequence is CASGVIPDGYSDEQFF. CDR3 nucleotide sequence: TGTGCCAGCGGGGTCATCCCAGATGGCTACAGTGATGAGCAGTTCTTC. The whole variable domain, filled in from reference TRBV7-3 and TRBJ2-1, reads GAGVSQTPSNKVTEKGKYVELRCDPISGHTALYWYRQSLGQGPEFLIYFQGTGAADDSGLPNDRFFAVRPEGSVSTLKIQRTERGDSAVYLCASGVIPDGYSDEQFFGPGTRLTVL.

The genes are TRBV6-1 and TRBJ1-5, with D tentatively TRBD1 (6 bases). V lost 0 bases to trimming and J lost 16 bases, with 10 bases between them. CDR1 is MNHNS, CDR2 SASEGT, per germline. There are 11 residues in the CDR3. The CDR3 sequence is CASSEAGDNHF. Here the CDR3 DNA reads TGTGCCAGCAGTGAAGCGGGGGACAACCATTTT.

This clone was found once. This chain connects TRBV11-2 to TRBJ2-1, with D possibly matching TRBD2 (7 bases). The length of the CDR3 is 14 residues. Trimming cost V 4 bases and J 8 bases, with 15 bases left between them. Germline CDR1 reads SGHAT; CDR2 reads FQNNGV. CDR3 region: CASSYGGGKDEQFF. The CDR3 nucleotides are TGTGCCAGCAGCTATGGGGGGGGCAAAGATGAGCAGTTCTTC.

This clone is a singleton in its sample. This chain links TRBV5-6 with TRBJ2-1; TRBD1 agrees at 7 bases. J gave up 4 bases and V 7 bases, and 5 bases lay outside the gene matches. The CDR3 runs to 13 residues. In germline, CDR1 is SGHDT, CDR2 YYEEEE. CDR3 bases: TGTGCCAGCCGGCCGACAGGGTACAATGAGCAGTTCTTC. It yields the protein CASRPTGYNEQFF. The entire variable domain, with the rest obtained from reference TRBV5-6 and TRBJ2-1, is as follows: DAGVTQSPTHLIKTRGQQVTLRCSPKSGHDTVSWYQQALGQGPQFIFQYYEEEERQRGNFPDRFSGHQFPNYSSELNVNALLLGDSALYLCASRPTGYNEQFFGPGTRLTVL.

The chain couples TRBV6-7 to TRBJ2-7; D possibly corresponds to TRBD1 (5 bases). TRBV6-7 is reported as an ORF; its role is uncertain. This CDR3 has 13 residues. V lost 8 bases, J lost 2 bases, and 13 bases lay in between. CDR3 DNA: TGTGCCAGCTGCCAGGGCCCCACCTACGAGCAGTACTTC. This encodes CASCQGPTYEQYF.

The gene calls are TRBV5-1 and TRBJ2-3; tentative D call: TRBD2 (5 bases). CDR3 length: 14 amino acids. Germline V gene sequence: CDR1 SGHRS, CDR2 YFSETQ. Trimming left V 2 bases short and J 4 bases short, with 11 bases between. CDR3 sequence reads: CASSFLVGADTQYF. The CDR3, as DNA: TGCGCCAGCAGCTTTCTGGTGGGAGCAGATACGCAGTATTTT.

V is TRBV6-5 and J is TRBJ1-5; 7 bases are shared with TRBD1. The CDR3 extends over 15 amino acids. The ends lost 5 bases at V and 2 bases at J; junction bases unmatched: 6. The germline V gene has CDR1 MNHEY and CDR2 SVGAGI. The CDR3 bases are TGTGCCAGCAGTCGCCTCCAGGGGGGCAATCAGCCCCAGCATTTT. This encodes CASSRLQGGNQPQHF.

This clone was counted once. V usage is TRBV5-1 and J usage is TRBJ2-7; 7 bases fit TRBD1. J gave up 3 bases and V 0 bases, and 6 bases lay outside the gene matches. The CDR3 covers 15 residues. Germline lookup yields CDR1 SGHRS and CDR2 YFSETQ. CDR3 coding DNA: TGCGCCAGCAGCTTGGATGGGACAGTTTTCTACGAGCAGTACTTC. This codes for CASSLDGTVFYEQYF.